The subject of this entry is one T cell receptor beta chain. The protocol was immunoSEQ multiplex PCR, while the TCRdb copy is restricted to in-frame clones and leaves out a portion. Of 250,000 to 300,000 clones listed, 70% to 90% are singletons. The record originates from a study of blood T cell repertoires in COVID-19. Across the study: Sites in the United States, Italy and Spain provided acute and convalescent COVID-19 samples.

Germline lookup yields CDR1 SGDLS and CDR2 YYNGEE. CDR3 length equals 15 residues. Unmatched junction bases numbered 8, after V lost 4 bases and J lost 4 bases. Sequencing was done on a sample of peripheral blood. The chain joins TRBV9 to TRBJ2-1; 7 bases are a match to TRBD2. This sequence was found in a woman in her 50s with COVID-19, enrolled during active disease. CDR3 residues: CASSPSGTTYNEQFF. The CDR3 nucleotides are TGTGCCAGCAGCCCTTCTGGGACTACATACAATGAGCAGTTCTTC.